These 10 T cell receptor beta chains were sequenced from one sample in a study of molecular identifiers for immune sequencing clone quantification (dated by TCRdb to the late 2010s). Libraries were made using PCR. The run used an Illumina HiSeq 4000. TCRdb cleaned the public reads at Q25 with fastp, built clones with MiXCR and kept in-frame beta chains. Every distinct CDR3 protein forms one entry, paired with its most common genes and DNA. The sample table records over 600,000 distinct CDR3 sequences; around 20% of these occur just once. The top ten clonotypes cover roughly 0.9% of the sample. Input material: naive CD8+ T cells from blood, with Jurkat cell RNA spiked in. This sample's cell subset or site label indicates: FACS-sorted CD8+CD4-CCR7+CD45RA+ naive T cells. These receptors came from a human donor in good health. Some libraries in this study had Jurkat cell RNA spiked in.

This clonotype has more than one count but fewer than ten. This rearrangement joins TRBV5-4 to TRBJ2-7, with 7 bases matching TRBD2. V lost 0 bases, J lost 6 bases, and 9 bases stayed unmatched. The CDR3 has 15 residues. CDR1 and CDR2 (germline): SGHNT, YYREEE (reference sequence). The DNA of the CDR3 is TGTGCCAGCAGCTTGGCGGGGGGAGGGGTCAGCGAGCAGTACTTC. Amino acid sequence: CASSLAGGGVSEQYF. Complete variable domain (other parts from reference TRBV5-4 and TRBJ2-7): ETGVTQSPTHLIKTRGQQVTLRCSSQSGHNTVSWYQQALGQGPQFIFQYYREEENGRGNFPPRFSGLQFPNYSSELNVNALELDDSALYLCASSLAGGGVSEQYFGPGTRLTVT.

As concerns this clonotype: At one end, the junction sequence differs from germline, possibly due to a read error. The rearrangement uses TRBV20-1 and TRBJ2-7, with D hard to call. The V gene's germline CDR1 is DFQATT and CDR2 SNEGSKA (reference sequence). The CDR3 consists of 12 residues. The CDR3 coding sequence is TGCAGTGCTAGTGGGGTTGGGTACGAGCAGCACTTC. This encodes CSASGVGYEQHF.

The chain recombines TRBV3-1 with TRBJ1-2; 7 bases line up with TRBD1. V dropped 3 bases and J dropped 0; count of bases not matched to a gene: 7. This CDR3 has 16 residues. Germline CDR1 reads LGHDT; CDR2 reads YNNKEL (reference sequence). The CDR3 spells CASSHEGQSANYGYTF. DNA for the CDR3: TGTGCCAGCAGCCATGAGGGACAGAGTGCTAACTATGGCTACACCTTC. Drawing the rest from reference TRBV3-1 and TRBJ1-2, the complete variable domain is DTAVSQTPKYLVTQMGNDKSIKCEQNLGHDTMYWYKQDSKKFLKIMFSYNNKELIINETVPNRFSPKSPDKAHLNLHINSLELGDSAVYFCASSHEGQSANYGYTFGSGTRLTVV.

This clonotype was detected ten times or more. This sequence joins TRBV7-2 and TRBJ2-5; D might be TRBD1 (5 bases). The length of the CDR3 is 15 residues. V dropped 7 bases and J dropped 4 bases, with 19 bases sitting between them. CDR1 and CDR2 (germline): SGHTA, FQGNSA. Here the CDR3 reads CASNDLVGVGETQYF. CDR3 DNA: TGTGCCAGCAACGATTTAGTAGGGGTAGGAGAGACCCAGTACTTC.

This clonotype was observed at least ten times. The gene calls are TRBV3-1 and TRBJ2-1, with 11 bases fitting TRBD1. The germline V gene encodes CDR1 LGHDT and CDR2 YNNKEL (reference sequence). The CDR3 extends over 15 amino acids. V dropped 1 base and J dropped 10; count of bases not matched to a gene: 6. CDR3 region: CASSQGTGGLGEQFF. CDR3 DNA sequence: TGTGCCAGCAGCCAAGGGACAGGGGGCCTAGGGGAGCAGTTCTTC.

Concerning this clonotype: This may arise from a read error, as a much more abundant clone is one base away. The V gene is TRBV28, the J gene TRBJ1-4; no reliable D call. This CDR3 is built from 8 residues. Germline CDR1 reads MDHEN; CDR2 reads SYDVKM. The CDR3 spells CVLERLFF. The CDR3 DNA sequence: TGTGTACTTGAAAGACTGTTTTTT. Looking up the rest from reference TRBV28 and TRBJ1-4 gives the full variable domain: DVKVTQSSRYLVKRTGEKVFLECVQDMDHENMFWYRQDPGLGLRLIYFSYDVKMKEKGDIPEGYSVSREKKERFSLILESASTNQTSMYLCVLERLFFGSGTQLSVL.

This chain connects TRBV6-6 to TRBJ2-7, with D perhaps given as TRBD1 or TRBD2 (6 bases each). Trimming left V 5 bases short and J 5 bases short, with 16 bases between. CDR3 length: 14 amino acids. Germline V gene sequence: CDR1 MNHNY, CDR2 SVGAGI (reference sequence). The chain's CDR3 is CASSDQDGGHEQYF. CDR3 DNA: TGTGCCAGCAGTGACCAGGACGGGGGCCACGAGCAGTACTTC.

This clonotype was counted a few times. This chain connects TRBV4-1 to TRBJ2-2; D possibly corresponds to TRBD2 (6 bases). Germline V gives CDR1 MGHRA, CDR2 YSYEKL. Trimming shortened V by 7 bases and J by 1 base, and 16 bases separated the two germline ends. The CDR3 covers 16 residues. As DNA, the CDR3 is TGCGCCAGCACGCTCGGGGGAGTTCTGAACACCGGGGAGCTGTTTTTT. Amino acid sequence: CASTLGGVLNTGELFF.

J is TRBJ2-2 and V is TRBV21-1; the D call of TRBD2 is as the table states it, not checked on the DNA. TRBV21-1 is shown as a pseudogene. There are 14 residues in the CDR3. CDR3 amino acids: CASSYQGGSGELFF. CDR3 DNA: TGTGCCAGCAGCTATCAGGGAGGTAGCGGGGAGCTGTTTTTT.

The table lists this clonotype with many counts. The J gene is TRBJ2-2, the V gene TRBV4-3; 7 bases fit TRBD2. Trimming took 0 bases from V and 8 from J; bases not matched to a gene: 6. From germline, CDR1 is LGHNA and CDR2 YSLEER. The CDR3 has 15 amino acids. DNA for the CDR3: TGCGCCAGCAGCCAAGATTATCGCGGGAGTGGGGAGCTGTTTTTT. Residues: CASSQDYRGSGELFF.